A single sample is the source of the 32 T cell receptor beta chains below, sequenced in a study of molecular identifiers for immune sequencing clone quantification. Using its own MiXCR run on the PCR reads, TCRdb lists one record per CDR3 protein. The sample shows about 640,000 distinct CDR3 sequences, just under 20% of them seen only once. Input material: naive CD8+ T cells from blood, with Jurkat cell RNA spiked in. The subset denotes: FACS-sorted CD8+CD4-CCR7+CD45RA+ naive T cells. These receptors came from a human donor in good health. Some libraries in this study had Jurkat cell RNA spiked in.

In its sample, this clonotype was seen a few times. The junction does not match germline at one end; this may be a read error. V usage is TRBV4-2 and J usage is TRBJ1-1; maybe TRBD1 (5 bases). Germline V lookup: CDR1 LGHNA, CDR2 YNFKEQ. The CDR3 has 16 residues. The CDR3 loop reads CASSQDWAGRYGEASF. The CDR3 region has the DNA TGTGCCAGCAGCCAAGATTGGGCAGGGCGGTATGGTGAAGCTTCCTTT.

This clonotype was picked up many times. The V call is TRBV19, the J call TRBJ2-7; 8 bases fit TRBD2. Germline V gives CDR1 LNHDA, CDR2 SQIVND (reference sequence). With 9 bases clipped from V and 3 bases from J, the junction kept 10 bases outside the gene matches. CDR3 length: 14 residues. The CDR3 loop is CASSFGTRGYEQYF. The CDR3 DNA sequence: TGTGCCAGCAGCTTCGGGACTAGGGGCTACGAGCAGTACTTC.

This clonotype showed up just a few times. DNA of the CDR3: TGTGCCAGCAGCCAAGACAGGGGAGACCGCTCCTACAATGAGCAGTTCTTC. It yields the protein CASSQDRGDRSYNEQFF. The chain employs TRBV3-1 and TRBJ2-1; maybe TRBD1 (6 bases). Looked up from germline, CDR1 is LGHDT and CDR2 is YNNKEL (reference sequence). V lost 0 bases, J lost 0 bases, and 12 bases lay in between. The CDR3 length is 17 residues.

This clonotype occurred many times. The chain is built from TRBV15 and TRBJ2-5, with D unresolved. Trimming pared 0 bases from V and 4 bases from J, leaving 6 bases between. This CDR3 spans 13 amino acids. The germline CDR1 and CDR2 sequences are LNHNV and YYDKDF (reference sequence). DNA of the CDR3: TGTGCCACCAGCAGAGACGGGCGAGAGACCCAGTACTTC. It specifies CATSRDGRETQYF.

This clonotype was counted at least ten times. The CDR3, as DNA: TGTGCCAGCAGCCTTACTATAGCGGTCCCGAACACCGGGGAGCTGTTTTTT. Translated, it gives CASSLTIAVPNTGELFF. The chain links TRBV5-4 to TRBJ2-2; D may be TRBD2 (6 bases). Germline CDR1 is SGHNT and CDR2 is YYREEE (reference sequence). Trimming removed 4 bases from V and 0 bases from J, with 16 bases in between. This CDR3 has 17 amino acids.

This chain uses TRBV30 with TRBJ2-1, with D uncertain. Trimming removed 0 bases from V and 3 bases from J, with 6 bases in between. Germline V gene lookup returns CDR1 GTSNPN and CDR2 SVGIG (reference sequence). The CDR3 runs 13 residues. CDR3: CAWSVGDYNEQFF. The CDR3 DNA is TGTGCCTGGAGTGTCGGCGACTACAATGAGCAGTTCTTC.

The CDR3 bases are TGTGCCAGTAGTTACCTATCAGGGGGCAACACTGAAGCTTTCTTT. It translates to CASSYLSGGNTEAFF. The chain is built from TRBV19 and TRBJ1-1, with 8 bases fitting TRBD1. The CDR3 is 15 amino acids. CDR1 and CDR2 (germline): LNHDA, SQIVND (reference sequence). J gave up 2 bases and V 5 bases, and 7 bases lay outside the gene matches.

A few counts support this clonotype. The gene calls are TRBV19 and TRBJ2-1; D is possibly TRBD1 or TRBD2 (6 bases each). The CDR3 totals 15 residues. Germline V gives CDR1 LNHDA, CDR2 SQIVND (reference sequence). Trimming pared 7 bases from V and 4 bases from J, leaving 17 bases between. The CDR3 DNA follows: TGTGCCAGTACCTTAGACAGAGGGGGGTACAATGAGCAGTTCTTC. Residues: CASTLDRGGYNEQFF.

This clonotype was counted at least ten times. The chain carries TRBV7-9 and TRBJ2-5; D unresolved. V lost 2 bases to trimming and J lost 1 base, with 8 bases between them. The CDR3 length is 14 residues. Germline values: CDR1 SEHNR, CDR2 FQNEAQ (reference sequence). The CDR3 loop is CASSLIQSQETQYF. The DNA of the CDR3 is TGTGCCAGCAGCTTAATTCAGAGCCAAGAGACCCAGTACTTC.

V usage is TRBV18 and J usage is TRBJ2-7; tentatively, D is TRBD1 (5 bases). V lost 3 bases and J 5 bases, leaving 14 bases between the germline ends. The CDR3 loop spans 14 amino acids. Per germline, CDR1 KGHSH and CDR2 LQKENI. The CDR3 region is CASSPVARVDEQYF. For the CDR3, the DNA is TGTGCCAGCTCACCCGTGGCCAGGGTGGACGAGCAGTACTTC.

Only a few counts were recorded for this clonotype. A much larger clone differs by one base, so this may be a read error. The chain couples TRBV29-1 to TRBJ1-1; D is undetermined. The length of the CDR3 is 11 residues. Germline CDR1 SQVTM, CDR2 ANQGSEA. The CDR3 is CSVGLTPETFF. CDR3 DNA: TGCAGCGTCGGTCTGACTCCTGAAACTTTCTTT.

This clonotype showed up many times. This sequence joins TRBV19 and TRBJ2-7, with 11 nucleotides matching TRBD1. The CDR3 is made up of 13 amino acids. Per germline, CDR1 LNHDA and CDR2 SQIVND (reference sequence). J was trimmed by 6 bases and V by 5 bases; bases with no gene match: 3. CDR3 protein: CASSVGTGGEQYF. For the CDR3, the DNA is TGTGCCAGTAGTGTGGGGACAGGGGGCGAGCAGTACTTC.

This clonotype has a count of ten or more. This chain joins TRBV12-3 or TRBV12-4 and TRBJ1-4; D call uncertain. With 5 bases removed from V and 7 bases from J, the gap between germline ends came to 8 bases. This CDR3 has 12 residues. The DNA of the CDR3 is TGTGCCAGCAGTGTGGACCGTGAAAAACTGTTTTTT. It yields the protein CASSVDREKLFF.

Details on this clonotype: A clone one base away is much larger, so this may be a read error. The rearrangement uses TRBV10-3 and TRBJ2-7; D perhaps matches TRBD2 (6 bases). Germline V gene data show CDR1 as ENHRY and CDR2 as SYGVKD. CDR3 length: 12 residues. V dropped 8 bases and J dropped 3 bases, with 11 bases sitting between them. CDR3 nucleotide sequence: TGTGCCATCGGAGGGGACCACTACGAGCAGTACTTC. Translation gives CAIGGDHYEQYF.

This clonotype was seen many times. The V gene is TRBV5-1, the J gene TRBJ2-7; tentatively, D is TRBD1 or TRBD2 (5 bases each). Trimming removed 3 bases at V and 1 base at J, with 11 bases between. This CDR3 is 14 amino acids long. Germline V lookup: CDR1 SGHRS, CDR2 YFSETQ. CDR3 residues: CASSSRDGSYEQYF. The CDR3 nucleotides are TGCGCCAGCAGCTCACGGGACGGATCCTACGAGCAGTACTTC.

This clonotype was found many times. This sequence joins TRBV30 and TRBJ1-1, with D maybe TRBD1 (5 bases). CDR1 is GTSNPN, CDR2 SVGIG, per germline (reference sequence). This CDR3 has 13 residues. V gave up 3 bases and J gave up 9 bases, with 17 bases separating them. As DNA, the CDR3 is TGTGCCTGGAGCGGGACTCCCCTCGGGAAAGCTTTCTTT. Translation: CAWSGTPLGKAFF.

This clonotype was counted many times. The CDR3 DNA reads TGTGCCAGCAGTTTAATCCGTGCCCCGGTCACAGATACGCAGTATTTT. Translated, it gives CASSLIRAPVTDTQYF. V is TRBV27 and J is TRBJ2-3; D is unresolved. Trimming removed 2 bases from V and 2 bases from J, with 14 bases in between. The CDR3 length is 16 residues. Germline CDR1 and CDR2: MNHEY and SMNVEV (reference sequence).

The rearrangement uses TRBV29-1 and TRBJ2-7, with 9 bases matching TRBD1. This CDR3 comprises 14 residues. From germline, CDR1 is SQVTM and CDR2 ANQGSEA. Germline trimming cut 6 bases from V and 1 base from J; bases unmatched to any gene: 7. The CDR3 DNA is TGCAGCGTCGAAACCGGGACAGGGTCCTACGAGCAGTACTTC. This encodes CSVETGTGSYEQYF.

This clonotype was counted between two and nine times. This sequence joins TRBV12-3 or TRBV12-4 and TRBJ2-7; 7 nucleotides align to TRBD1. V lost 0 bases, J lost 5 bases, and 7 bases stayed unmatched. The CDR3 runs to 15 residues. CDR3 sequence reads: CASSLAVGGIHEQYF. Written as DNA, the CDR3 is TGTGCCAGCAGTTTAGCGGTAGGGGGCATCCACGAGCAGTACTTC.

A note on this clonotype: A much larger clone sits a single nucleotide away, making a read error possible. This rearrangement joins TRBV28 to TRBJ1-5, with D possibly TRBD1 on 5 matching bases. Deletions cut 6 bases from V and 8 bases from J, with 20 bases between. The CDR3 is made up of 15 amino acids. CDR1 and CDR2 from the germline V gene are MDHEN and SYDVKM. The CDR3 region is CASSSRGSQVEPQHF. CDR3 nucleotide sequence: TGTGCCAGCAGCTCGCGGGGCTCGCAAGTTGAGCCCCAGCATTTT.

The chain recombines TRBV9 with TRBJ2-7; possibly TRBD1 for D (6 bases). CDR1 and CDR2 (germline): SGDLS, YYNGEE. The CDR3 sequence is 15 residues long. Trimming left V 3 bases short and J 4 bases short, with 17 bases between. The CDR3 loop reads CASSAGAGDLYEQYF. The CDR3 nucleotides read TGTGCCAGCAGCGCTGGGGCAGGGGATTTGTACGAGCAGTACTTC.

The rearrangement uses TRBV4-3 and TRBJ1-6; 7 bases match TRBD1. The germline V gene encodes CDR1 LGHNA and CDR2 YSLEER. V trimming: 4 bases; J trimming: 11 bases; junction bases outside the gene matches: 5. The CDR3 is made up of 13 amino acids. In nucleotides, the CDR3 is TGCGCCAGCAGCCGCAGGGGGATGGCACCCCTCCACTTT. This codes for CASSRRGMAPLHF.

This clonotype was detected ten times or more. The chain couples TRBV5-5 to TRBJ2-7; D gene ambiguous. This CDR3 spans 13 amino acids. Trimming took 3 bases from V and 7 from J, leaving 14 bases between them. Germline loops: CDR1 SGHKS, CDR2 YYEKEE (reference sequence). CDR3 sequence (DNA): TGTGCCAGCAGCTCGCCTTGGGATGGGGAGCAGTACTTC. This gives the protein CASSSPWDGEQYF. Based on the CDR3 plus reference TRBV5-5 and TRBJ2-7, the full variable domain is DAGVTQSPTHLIKTRGQQVTLRCSPISGHKSVSWYQQVLGQGPQFIFQYYEKEERGRGNFPDRFSARQFPNYSSELNVNALLLGDSALYLCASSSPWDGEQYFGPGTRLTVT.

This clonotype came up many times. This chain links TRBV2 with TRBJ2-7, with 7 bases fitting TRBD2. From germline, CDR1 is SNHLY and CDR2 FYNNEI. V lost 9 bases to trimming and J lost 7 bases; unmatched junction nucleotides: 21. The CDR3 sequence is 16 residues long. Written as DNA, the CDR3 is TGTGCCAGTAGCTTCTATCCGGGACTAAGCACTTTGGAGCAGTACTTC. As protein: CASSFYPGLSTLEQYF.

This sequence joins TRBV4-3 and TRBJ2-1; 14 bases align to TRBD2. There are 18 residues in the CDR3. Germline V gene sequence: CDR1 LGHNA, CDR2 YSLEER. Losses at the gene ends were 0 bases for V and 4 bases for J; bases not matched to a gene: 5. CDR3 residues: CASSQETSGRAQYNEQFF. CDR3 DNA sequence: TGCGCCAGCAGCCAAGAGACTAGCGGGAGGGCCCAATACAATGAGCAGTTCTTC.

Comments on this clonotype: A single base separates this from a much larger clone, so it may be a read error. This chain uses TRBV28 with TRBJ1-4, with D hard to call. Germline V gives CDR1 MDHEN, CDR2 SYDVKM. V was clipped by 7 bases and J by 4 bases, with 16 bases between them. CDR3 length: 15 amino acids. The CDR3 reads CASTIARLFNEKLFF. The CDR3 DNA reads as TGTGCCAGCACCATAGCCCGTCTCTTTAATGAAAAACTGTTTTTT.

This clonotype has ten or more counts. The J gene is TRBJ1-1, the V gene TRBV5-6; possible D gene TRBD1, 5 bases. The CDR3 extends over 12 amino acids. Germline V gene data show CDR1 as SGHDT and CDR2 as YYEEEE. Trimming shortened V by 3 bases and J by 8 bases, and 11 bases separated the two germline ends. The CDR3 is CASSSGVGEAFF. CDR3 nucleotides: TGTGCCAGCAGCTCGGGGGTGGGGGAAGCTTTCTTT.

V usage is TRBV10-3 and J usage is TRBJ1-5, with TRBD1 matching 8 bases. Germline assignment: CDR1 ENHRY and CDR2 SYGVKD. CDR3 length equals 15 residues. Unmatched junction bases numbered 2, after V lost 2 bases and J lost 2 bases. The CDR3 loop is CAISETTGGNQPQHF. The DNA for the CDR3 is TGTGCCATCAGTGAGACGACAGGGGGCAATCAGCCCCAGCATTTT.

The chain joins TRBV19 to TRBJ2-1; D is ambiguous. Per the germline V gene, CDR1 is LNHDA and CDR2 is SQIVND (reference sequence). This CDR3 region has 15 residues. V was pared by 5 bases and J by 5 bases, with 16 bases between. CDR3 nucleotides: TGTGCCAGTAGTTACTCCTCGCCCTACGACAATGAGCAGTTCTTC. It is translated as CASSYSSPYDNEQFF.

On this clonotype: Possible read error: a much larger clone is one base away. This chain uses TRBV27 with TRBJ2-7; no clear D. The CDR3 spans 13 residues. The V gene's germline CDR1 is MNHEY and CDR2 SMNVEV (reference sequence). The chain's CDR3 is CVSSRAGGYEQYF. CDR3 nucleotides: TGTGTCAGCAGTAGGGCCGGTGGATACGAGCAGTACTTC.

Remarks on this clonotype: Since a much larger clone is just one base distant, this may be a read error. J is TRBJ1-2 and V is TRBV2, with no clear D. The CDR3 runs to 13 residues. In germline, CDR1 is SNHLY, CDR2 FYNNEI. V was cut by 0 bases and J by 8 bases, with 10 bases left in between. As DNA, the CDR3 is TGTGCCAGCAGTGAAGCTGATTCGCGCGGCTACACCTTC. It translates to CASSEADSRGYTF.

This clonotype has at least ten counts. The chain is built from TRBV28 and TRBJ2-5, with a possible D match to TRBD1 (5 bases). V was pared by 5 bases and J by 2 bases, with 12 bases between. The CDR3 is 14 residues long. Germline V CDR1 and CDR2: MDHEN, SYDVKM. The CDR3 sequence: CASSPQTVQETQYF. The CDR3 DNA reads TGTGCCAGCAGTCCCCAGACAGTTCAAGAGACCCAGTACTTC.